The rows below give T cell receptor beta chains drawn from one sample of a study of blood T cell repertoires in COVID-19. Libraries were prepared by immunoSEQ multiplex PCR; TCRdb keeps only in-frame clonotypes and omits some of them. The sample has some 320,000 clones, around nine tenths seen once. Sequencing was performed on PBMCs or T cells enriched from blood (not recorded which). The receptors shown here come from a man between 60 and 75 years old who had recovered from COVID-19. Both conserved end residues are trimmed from each CDR3. Expanded clones are given a class, and other clones once, few, many or no size at all.

v_gene | len | abundance | CDR3aa
TRBV9 | 16 | . | ASSEERQASSGANVLT
TRBV5-1 | 14 | . | ASSLDPGQGAGGYT
TRBV7-9 | 14 | . | ASSFPGGIAKNIQY
TRBV19 | 16 | . | ASSTRTGGKWSNQPQH
TRBV5-1 | 15 | . | ASSLSSQAGIYNEQF
TRBV5-1 | 14 | . | ASSIFGTLDTGELF
TRBV12-3/TRBV12-4 | 11 | . | ASSFHSQETQY
TRBV7-9 | 13 | . | ASSNWGLAGGEQF
TRBV7-3 | 11 | . | ASSLKRDTEAF
TRBV28 | 12 | . | ASRTGNSNQPQH
TRBV19 | 14 | . | ASSITLYLASGELF
TRBV19 | 16 | . | ASSRRGRVDLSNQPQH
TRBV5-1 | 11 | . | ASSKEQGRGYT
TRBV18 | 12 | . | ASASGQGNTEAF
TRBV11-2 | 14 | . | ASSLLISYSYNEQF
TRBV6-5 | 14 | . | ASSYSSPRGGQPQH
TRBV2 | 13 | . | ASSRERGGNSPLH
TRBV7-9 | 12 | once | ASSLAAGPYEQY
TRBV9 | 14 | . | ASSTQGAVAGNTIY
TRBV5-6 | 11 | . | ASSSRSSYEQY
TRBV4-1 | 13 | once | ASSLRTSDQETQY
TRBV5-8 | 13 | . | ASSPDPGQGSEQY
TRBV6-1 | 13 | . | ASSQAGTGYNEQF
TRBV24-1 | 11 | . | ATSGAGPGEQY
TRBV28 | 9 | . | AVRGSYGYT
TRBV18 | 13 | . | ASSPVITGTYEQY
TRBV3-1/TRBV3-2 | 13 | . | ASSQGLYNSYEQY